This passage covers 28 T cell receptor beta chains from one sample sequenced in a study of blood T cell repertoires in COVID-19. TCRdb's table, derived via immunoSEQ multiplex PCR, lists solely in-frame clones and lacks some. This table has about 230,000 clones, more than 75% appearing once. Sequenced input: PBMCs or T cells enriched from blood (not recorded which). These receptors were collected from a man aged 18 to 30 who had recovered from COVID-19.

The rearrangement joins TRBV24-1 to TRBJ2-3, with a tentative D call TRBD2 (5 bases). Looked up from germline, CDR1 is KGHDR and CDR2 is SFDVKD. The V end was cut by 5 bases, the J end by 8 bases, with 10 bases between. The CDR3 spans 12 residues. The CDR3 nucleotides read TGTGCCACCAGTGGGGATCGGGGTACGCAGTATTTT. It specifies CATSGDRGTQYF.

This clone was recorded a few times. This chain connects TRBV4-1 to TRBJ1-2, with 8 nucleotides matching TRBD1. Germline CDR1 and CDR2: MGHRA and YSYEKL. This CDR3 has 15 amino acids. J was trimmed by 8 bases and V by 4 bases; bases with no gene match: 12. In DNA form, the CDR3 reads TGCGCCAGCAGCCCTATGGCAGGGGGCGCGTCCGGCTACACCTTC. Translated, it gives CASSPMAGGASGYTF.

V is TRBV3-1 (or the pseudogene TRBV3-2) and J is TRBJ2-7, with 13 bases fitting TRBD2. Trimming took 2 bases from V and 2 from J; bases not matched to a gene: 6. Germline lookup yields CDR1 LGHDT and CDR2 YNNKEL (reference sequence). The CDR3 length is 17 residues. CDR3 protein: CASSQPGLAGLTYEQYF. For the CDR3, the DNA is TGTGCCAGCAGCCAACCGGGACTAGCGGGACTAACCTACGAGCAGTACTTC.

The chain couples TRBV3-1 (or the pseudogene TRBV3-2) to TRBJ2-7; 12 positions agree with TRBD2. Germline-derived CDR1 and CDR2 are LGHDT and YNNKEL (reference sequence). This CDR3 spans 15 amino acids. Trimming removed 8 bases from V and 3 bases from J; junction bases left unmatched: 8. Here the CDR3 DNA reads TGTGCCAGCGGACCGACTAGCGGGAGCTTCTACGAGCAGTACTTC. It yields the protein CASGPTSGSFYEQYF.

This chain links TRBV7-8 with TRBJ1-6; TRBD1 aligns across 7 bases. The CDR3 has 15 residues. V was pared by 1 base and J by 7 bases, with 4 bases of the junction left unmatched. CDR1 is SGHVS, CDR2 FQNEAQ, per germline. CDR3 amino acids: CASSLGRDSNSPLHF. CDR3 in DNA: TGTGCCAGCAGCTTAGGCCGGGACAGCAATTCACCCCTCCACTTT.

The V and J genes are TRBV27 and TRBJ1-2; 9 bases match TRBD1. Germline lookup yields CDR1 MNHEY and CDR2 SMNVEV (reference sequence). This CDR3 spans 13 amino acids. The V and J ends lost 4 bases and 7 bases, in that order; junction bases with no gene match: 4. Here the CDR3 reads CASSYGQGSGYTF. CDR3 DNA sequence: TGTGCCAGCAGTTACGGACAGGGGAGTGGCTACACCTTC.

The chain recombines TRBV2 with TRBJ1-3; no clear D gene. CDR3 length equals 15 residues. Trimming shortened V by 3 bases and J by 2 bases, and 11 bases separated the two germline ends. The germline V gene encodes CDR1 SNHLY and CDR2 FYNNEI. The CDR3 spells CASSEGLMTGNTIYF. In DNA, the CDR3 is TGTGCCAGCAGTGAGGGCCTGATGACTGGAAACACCATATATTTT.

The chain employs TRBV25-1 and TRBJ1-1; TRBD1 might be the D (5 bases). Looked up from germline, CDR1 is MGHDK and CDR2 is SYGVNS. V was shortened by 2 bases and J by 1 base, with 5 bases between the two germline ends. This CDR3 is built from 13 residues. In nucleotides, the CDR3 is TGTGCCAGCAGTGAAGACAGGAACACTGAAGCTTTCTTT. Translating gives CASSEDRNTEAFF.

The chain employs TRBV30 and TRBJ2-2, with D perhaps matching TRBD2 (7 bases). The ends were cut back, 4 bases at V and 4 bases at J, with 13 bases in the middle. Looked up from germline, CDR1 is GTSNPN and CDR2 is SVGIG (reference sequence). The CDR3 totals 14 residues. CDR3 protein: CAWKGGAGTGELFF. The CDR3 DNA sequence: TGTGCCTGGAAAGGGGGGGCCGGCACCGGGGAGCTGTTTTTT.

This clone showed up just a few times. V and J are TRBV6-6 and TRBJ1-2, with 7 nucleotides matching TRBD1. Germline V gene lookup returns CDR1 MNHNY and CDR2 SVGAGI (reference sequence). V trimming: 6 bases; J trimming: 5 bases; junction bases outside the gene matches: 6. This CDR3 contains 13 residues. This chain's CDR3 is CASSPPGQYGYTF. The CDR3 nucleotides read TGTGCCAGCAGCCCTCCGGGACAGTATGGCTACACCTTC.

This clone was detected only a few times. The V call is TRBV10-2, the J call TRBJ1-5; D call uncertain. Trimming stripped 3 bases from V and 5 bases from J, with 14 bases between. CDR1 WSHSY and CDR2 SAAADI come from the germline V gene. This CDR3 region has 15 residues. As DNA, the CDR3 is TGCGCCAGCAGTGAACCCGGGTGGAAGGATCAGCCCCAGCATTTT. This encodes CASSEPGWKDQPQHF.

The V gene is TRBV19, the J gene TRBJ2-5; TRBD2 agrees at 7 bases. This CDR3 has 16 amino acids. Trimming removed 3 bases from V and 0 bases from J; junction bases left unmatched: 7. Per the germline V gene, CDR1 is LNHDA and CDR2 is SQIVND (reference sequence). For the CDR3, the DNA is TGTGCCAGTAGTATCTCGGGAGGATCTTACCAAGAGACCCAGTACTTC. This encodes CASSISGGSYQETQYF.

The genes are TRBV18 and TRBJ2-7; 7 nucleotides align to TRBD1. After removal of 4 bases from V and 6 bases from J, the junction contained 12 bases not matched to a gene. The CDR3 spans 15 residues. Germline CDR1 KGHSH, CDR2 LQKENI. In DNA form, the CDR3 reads TGTGCCAGCTCACTTACTCGACAGGGCGAAGGCGAGCAGTACTTC. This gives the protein CASSLTRQGEGEQYF. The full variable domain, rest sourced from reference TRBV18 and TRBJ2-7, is NAGVMQNPRHLVRRRGQEARLRCSPMKGHSHVYWYRQLPEEGLKFMVYLQKENIIDESGMPKERFSAEFPKEGPSILRIQQVVRGDSAAYFCASSLTRQGEGEQYFGPGTRLTVT.

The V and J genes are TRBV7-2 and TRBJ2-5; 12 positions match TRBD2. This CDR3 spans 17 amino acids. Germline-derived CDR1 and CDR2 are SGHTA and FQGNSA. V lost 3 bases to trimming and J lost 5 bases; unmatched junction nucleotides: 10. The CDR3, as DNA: TGTGCCAGCAGCTTCAACGCCGGGACTAGCGGGTCGGAGACCCAGTACTTC. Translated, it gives CASSFNAGTSGSETQYF. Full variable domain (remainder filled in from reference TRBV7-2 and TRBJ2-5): GAGVSQSPSNKVTEKGKDVELRCDPISGHTALYWYRQSLGQGLEFLIYFQGNSAPDKSGLPSDRFSAERTGGSVSTLTIQRTQQEDSAVYLCASSFNAGTSGSETQYFGPGTRLLVL.

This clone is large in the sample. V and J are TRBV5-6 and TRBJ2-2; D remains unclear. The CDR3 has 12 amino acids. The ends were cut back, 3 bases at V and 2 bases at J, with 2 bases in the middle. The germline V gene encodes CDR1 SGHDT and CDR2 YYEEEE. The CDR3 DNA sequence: TGTGCCAGCAGCTCTAACACCGGGGAGCTGTTTTTT. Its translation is CASSSNTGELFF.

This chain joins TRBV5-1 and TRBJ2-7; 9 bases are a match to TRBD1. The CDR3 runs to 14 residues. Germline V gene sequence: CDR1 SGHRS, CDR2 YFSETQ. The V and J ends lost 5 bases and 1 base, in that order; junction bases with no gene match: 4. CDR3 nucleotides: TGCGCCAGCAGACAGGGGGCTCAATCCTACGAGCAGTACTTC. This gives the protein CASRQGAQSYEQYF.

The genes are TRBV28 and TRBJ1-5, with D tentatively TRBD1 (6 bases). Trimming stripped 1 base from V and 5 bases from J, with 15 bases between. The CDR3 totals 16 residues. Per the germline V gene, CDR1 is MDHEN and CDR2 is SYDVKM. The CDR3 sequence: CASSLSAARGYQPQHF. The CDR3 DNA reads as TGTGCCAGCAGTTTATCCGCCGCCAGGGGCTATCAGCCCCAGCATTTT. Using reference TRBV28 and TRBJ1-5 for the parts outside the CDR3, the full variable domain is DVKVTQSSRYLVKRTGEKVFLECVQDMDHENMFWYRQDPGLGLRLIYFSYDVKMKEKGDIPEGYSVSREKKERFSLILESASTNQTSMYLCASSLSAARGYQPQHFGDGTRLSIL.

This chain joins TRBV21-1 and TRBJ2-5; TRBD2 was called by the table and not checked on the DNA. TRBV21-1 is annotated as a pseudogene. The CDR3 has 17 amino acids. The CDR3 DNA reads TGTGCCAGCAGCAAAGACGGTCGCGGGGGGGCCAAAGAGACCCAGTACTTC. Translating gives CASSKDGRGGAKETQYF.

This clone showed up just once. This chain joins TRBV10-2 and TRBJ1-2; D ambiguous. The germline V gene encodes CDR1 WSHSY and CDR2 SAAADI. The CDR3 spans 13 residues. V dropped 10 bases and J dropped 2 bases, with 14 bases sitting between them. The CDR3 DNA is TGCGCCACCTCCAATGCGGAAAACTATGGCTACACCTTC. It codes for CATSNAENYGYTF.

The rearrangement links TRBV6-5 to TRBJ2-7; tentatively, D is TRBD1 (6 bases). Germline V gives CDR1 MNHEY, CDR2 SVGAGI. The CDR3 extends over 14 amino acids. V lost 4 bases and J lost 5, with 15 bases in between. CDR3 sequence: CASSSQPGQNEQYF. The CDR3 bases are TGTGCCAGCAGTTCTCAGCCCGGACAGAACGAGCAGTACTTC.

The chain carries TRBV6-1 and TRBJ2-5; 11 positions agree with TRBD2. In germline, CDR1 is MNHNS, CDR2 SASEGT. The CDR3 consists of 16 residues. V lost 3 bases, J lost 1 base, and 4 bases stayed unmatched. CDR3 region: CASSEGLAETQETQYF. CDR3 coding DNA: TGTGCCAGCAGTGAGGGACTAGCGGAAACCCAAGAGACCCAGTACTTC.

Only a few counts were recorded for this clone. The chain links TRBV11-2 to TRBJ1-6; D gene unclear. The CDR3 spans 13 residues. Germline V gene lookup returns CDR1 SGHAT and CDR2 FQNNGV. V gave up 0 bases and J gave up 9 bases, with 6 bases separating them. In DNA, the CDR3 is TGTGCCAGCAGCTTAGAGGCGGGTTCACCCCTCCACTTT. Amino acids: CASSLEAGSPLHF.

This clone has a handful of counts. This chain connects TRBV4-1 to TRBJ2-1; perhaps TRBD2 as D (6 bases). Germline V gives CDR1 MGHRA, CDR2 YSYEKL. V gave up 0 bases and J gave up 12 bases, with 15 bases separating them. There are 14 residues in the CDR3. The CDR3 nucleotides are TGCGCCAGCAGCCAAGAGACTAGACTACGGGCGCAGTTCTTC. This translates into CASSQETRLRAQFF.

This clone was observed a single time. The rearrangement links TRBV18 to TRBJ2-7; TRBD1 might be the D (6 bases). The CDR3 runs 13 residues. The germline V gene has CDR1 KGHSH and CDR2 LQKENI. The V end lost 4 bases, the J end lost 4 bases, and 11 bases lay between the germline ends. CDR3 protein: CASSLRTDYEQYF. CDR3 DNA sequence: TGTGCCAGCTCACTAAGGACAGATTACGAGCAGTACTTC.

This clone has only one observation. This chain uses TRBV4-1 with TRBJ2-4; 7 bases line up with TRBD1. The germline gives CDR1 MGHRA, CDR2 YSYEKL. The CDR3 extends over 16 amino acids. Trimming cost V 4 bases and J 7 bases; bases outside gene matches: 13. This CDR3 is CASSLFLRQGMNIQYF. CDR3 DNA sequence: TGCGCCAGCAGCCTATTTCTCCGACAGGGAATGAACATTCAGTACTTC.

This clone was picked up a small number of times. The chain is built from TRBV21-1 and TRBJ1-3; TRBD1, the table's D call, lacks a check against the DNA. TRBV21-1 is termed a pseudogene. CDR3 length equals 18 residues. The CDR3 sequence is CASSKDARGKSSGNTIYF. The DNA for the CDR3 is TGTGCCAGCAGCAAAGACGCCAGGGGGAAAAGCTCTGGAAACACCATATATTTT.

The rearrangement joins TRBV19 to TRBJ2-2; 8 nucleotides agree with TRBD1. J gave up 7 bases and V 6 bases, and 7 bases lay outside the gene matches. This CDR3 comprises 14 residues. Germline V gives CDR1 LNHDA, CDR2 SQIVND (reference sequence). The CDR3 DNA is TGTGCCAGTAGCCCAAGACAGGGGAACGGGGAGCTGTTTTTT. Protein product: CASSPRQGNGELFF.

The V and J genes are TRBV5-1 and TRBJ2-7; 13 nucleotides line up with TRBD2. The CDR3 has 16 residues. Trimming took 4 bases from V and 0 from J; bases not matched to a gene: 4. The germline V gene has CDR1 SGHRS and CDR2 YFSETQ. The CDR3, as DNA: TGCGCCAGCAGCCTGGGACTAGCGGGAAGCTCCTACGAGCAGTACTTC. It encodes CASSLGLAGSSYEQYF.